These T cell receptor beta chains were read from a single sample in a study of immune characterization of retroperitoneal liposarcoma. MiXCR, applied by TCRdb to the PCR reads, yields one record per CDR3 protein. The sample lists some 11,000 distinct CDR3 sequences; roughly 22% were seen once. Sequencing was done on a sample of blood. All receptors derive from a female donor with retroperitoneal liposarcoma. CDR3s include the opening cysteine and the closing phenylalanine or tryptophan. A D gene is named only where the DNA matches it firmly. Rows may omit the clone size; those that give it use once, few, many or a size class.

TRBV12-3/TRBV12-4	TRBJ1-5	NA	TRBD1	CASSLGTGDYQPQHF	TGTGCCAGCAGCCTCGGGACAGGGGATTATCAGCCCCAGCATTTT
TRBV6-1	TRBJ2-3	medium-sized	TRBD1	CASTRTGGADTQYF	TGTGCCAGCACCCGGACAGGGGGCGCAGATACGCAGTATTTT
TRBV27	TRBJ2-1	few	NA	CASSLRGQRNNEQFF	TGTGCCAGCAGTTTACGTGGACAGCGAAACAATGAGCAGTTCTTC
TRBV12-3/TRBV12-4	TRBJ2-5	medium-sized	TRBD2	CASSLGVAGVETQYF	TGTGCCAGCAGTTTAGGCGTAGCGGGAGTCGAGACCCAGTACTTC
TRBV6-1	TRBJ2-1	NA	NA	CASSDGPPGLYEQFF	TGTGCCAGCAGTGACGGACCGCCTGGCCTCTACGAGCAGTTCTTC
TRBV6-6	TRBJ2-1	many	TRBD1	CASSYRGTVSDEQFF	TGTGCCAGCAGTTACCGAGGGACAGTATCGGATGAGCAGTTCTTC
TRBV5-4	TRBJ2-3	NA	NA	CASSWESLDTQYF	TGTGCCAGCAGCTGGGAGAGTCTGGATACGCAGTATTTT
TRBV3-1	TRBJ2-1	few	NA	CASSPSSDEQFF	TGTGCCAGCAGCCCATCTAGCGACGAGCAGTTCTTC
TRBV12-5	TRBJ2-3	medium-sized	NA	CASGLADTQYF	TGTGCTAGTGGTTTGGCCGATACGCAGTATTTT
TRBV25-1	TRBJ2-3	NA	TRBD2	CASSAPGLGNTDTQYF	TGTGCCAGCAGTGCGCCGGGACTAGGGAACACAGATACGCAGTATTTT
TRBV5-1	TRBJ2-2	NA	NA	CASSPRGNTGELFF	TGCGCCAGCAGCCCTCGGGGGAACACCGGGGAGCTGTTTTTT
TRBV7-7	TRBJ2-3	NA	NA	CASSLAPPSTDTQYF	TGTGCCAGCAGCTTAGCGCCCCCTAGCACAGATACGCAGTATTTT
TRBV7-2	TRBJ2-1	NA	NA	CASSPRDANYNEQFF	TGTGCCAGCAGCCCCCGGGACGCGAACTACAATGAGCAGTTCTTC
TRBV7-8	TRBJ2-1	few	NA	CASSLLWTRSSYNEQFF	TGTGCCAGCAGCTTATTATGGACGAGGAGCTCCTACAATGAGCAGTTCTTC
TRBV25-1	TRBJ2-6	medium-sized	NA	CASSESGANVLTF	TGTGCCAGCAGTGAATCTGGGGCCAACGTCCTGACTTTC
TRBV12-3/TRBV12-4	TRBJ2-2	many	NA	CASRSGTVNTGELFF	TGTGCCAGCAGAAGCGGGACAGTAAACACCGGGGAGCTGTTTTTT
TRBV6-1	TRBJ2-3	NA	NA	CASSVDFPERDTQYF	TGTGCCAGCAGTGTGGACTTCCCTGAGAGAGATACGCAGTATTTT
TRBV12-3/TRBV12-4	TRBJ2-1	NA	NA	CASSLSVIPHF	TGTGCCAGCAGTTTATCCGTCATTCCCCACTTC
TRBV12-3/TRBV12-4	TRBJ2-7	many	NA	CASSLTGQGTDYEQYF	TGTGCCAGCAGTTTAACGGGCCAGGGAACAGACTACGAGCAGTACTTC
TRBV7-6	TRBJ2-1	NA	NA	CASSFSGFGETQFF	TGTGCCAGCAGCTTTTCAGGGTTTGGGGAGACCCAGTTCTTC
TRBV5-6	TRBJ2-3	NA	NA	CASSLDIDTQYF	TGTGCCAGCAGCTTGGACATCGATACGCAGTATTTT
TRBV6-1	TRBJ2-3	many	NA	CASSEAHEASTDTQYF	TGTGCCAGCAGTGAAGCGCACGAAGCTAGCACAGATACGCAGTATTTT
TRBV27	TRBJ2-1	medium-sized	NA	CASSFGGLSYNEQFF	TGTGCCAGCAGTTTCGGGGGTCTCTCCTACAATGAGCAGTTCTTC
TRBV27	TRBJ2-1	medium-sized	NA	CASSLSGGIKRPYNEQFF	TGTGCCAGCAGTTTATCTGGCGGGATTAAAAGGCCCTACAATGAGCAGTTCTTC
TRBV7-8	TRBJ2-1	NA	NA	CASSLGPTPTEKETQFF	TGTGCCAGCAGCTTGGGACCAACTCCCACTGAGAAAGAGACCCAGTTCTTC
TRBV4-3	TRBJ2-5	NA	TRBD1	CASSPGDRGLETQYF	TGCGCCAGCAGCCCCGGGGACAGGGGGCTTGAGACCCAGTACTTC
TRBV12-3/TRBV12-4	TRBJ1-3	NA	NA	CASSLGAGGNTIYF	TGTGCCAGCAGTTTAGGGGCTGGAGGAAACACCATATATTTT
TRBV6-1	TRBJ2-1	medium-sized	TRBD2	CASSLDFRSGSGNEQFF	TGTGCCAGCAGCCTAGATTTTCGGAGCGGGAGCGGGAATGAGCAGTTCTTC
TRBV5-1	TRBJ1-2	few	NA	CASSQAGGYGYTF	TGCGCCAGCAGCCAAGCAGGCGGCTATGGCTACACCTTC
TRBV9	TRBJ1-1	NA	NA	CASSGTQGTEAFF	TGTGCCAGCAGCGGAACGCAAGGCACTGAAGCTTTCTTT
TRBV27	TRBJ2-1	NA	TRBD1	CASSLMQGVSYNEQFF	TGTGCCAGCAGCCTCATGCAGGGGGTATCCTACAATGAGCAGTTCTTC